The 13 T cell receptor beta chains below come from one sample, sequenced in a study of blood T cell repertoires in COVID-19. Method: immunoSEQ multiplex PCR; TCRdb's copy keeps in-frame clones and lacks some. The sample has 120,000 to 150,000 clones; around 81% are singletons. Sequenced sample: peripheral blood. All receptors derive from a human donor in a cohort sampled during active COVID-19.

The V and J genes are TRBV7-9 and TRBJ1-2; TRBD1 agrees at 7 bases. The CDR3 loop spans 14 amino acids. Looked up from germline, CDR1 is SEHNR and CDR2 is FQNEAQ (reference sequence). J gave up 6 bases and V 6 bases, and 10 bases lay outside the gene matches. The CDR3 region has the DNA TGTGCCAGCAGTCCCGGACAGGTAGCGGATGGCTACACCTTC. It encodes CASSPGQVADGYTF.

The chain has TRBV27 and TRBJ2-1, with TRBD1 identical over 11 bases. Germline V lookup: CDR1 MNHEY, CDR2 SMNVEV (reference sequence). V gave up 6 bases and J gave up 14 bases; unmatched junction bases: 15. The CDR3 covers 15 residues. The CDR3 is CASSLAGTGGRLKFF. The CDR3 coding sequence is TGTGCCAGCAGCCTAGCCGGGACAGGGGGGAGGCTCAAGTTCTTC.

The rearrangement joins TRBV4-2 to TRBJ1-1; D gene ambiguous. Trimming pared 1 base from V and 4 bases from J, leaving 13 bases between. CDR1 and CDR2 (germline): LGHNA, YNFKEQ. The CDR3 totals 15 residues. In DNA form, the CDR3 reads TGTGCCAGCAGCCAAGCATCGGGATATGGCACTGAAGCTTTCTTT. This translates into CASSQASGYGTEAFF.

The gene calls are TRBV6-5 and TRBJ1-2; no clear D. CDR1 is MNHEY and CDR2 is SVGAGI in the germline V gene. V was clipped by 5 bases and J by 5 bases, with 18 bases between them. The CDR3 loop spans 15 amino acids. This chain's CDR3 is CASSPRGRASYGYTF. In DNA form, the CDR3 reads TGTGCCAGCAGTCCCCGTGGGAGGGCGTCGTATGGCTACACCTTC.

This sequence joins TRBV5-6 and TRBJ2-3; 7 positions match TRBD1. This CDR3 is 15 amino acids long. Germline CDR1 SGHDT, CDR2 YYEEEE. J gave up 4 bases and V 6 bases, and 11 bases lay outside the gene matches. CDR3 nucleotides: TGTGCCAGCACCGCAGACAGGGTGATGGCAGATACGCAGTATTTT. Amino acid sequence: CASTADRVMADTQYF.

In this sample, this clone turned up a few times. The genes are TRBV2 and TRBJ2-2; TRBD1 might be the D (7 bases). V was trimmed by 1 base and J by 7 bases, leaving 10 bases between them. Germline values: CDR1 SNHLY, CDR2 FYNNEI. The CDR3 length is 14 residues. The CDR3 DNA sequence: TGTGCCAGCAGTGAAGTTCAGGGGGGCGGGGAGCTGTTTTTT. It codes for CASSEVQGGGELFF.

This rearrangement joins TRBV5-1 to TRBJ2-2; the match to TRBD1 covers 8 bases. The CDR3 extends over 17 amino acids. V lost 3 bases and J lost 4; bases outside the gene matches: 11. Germline V CDR1 and CDR2: SGHRS, YFSETQ. As DNA, the CDR3 is TGCGCCAGCAGCTGGAGTCCCGGACAGGGTGGCACCGGGGAGCTGTTTTTT. This encodes CASSWSPGQGGTGELFF. Variable domain in full (rest from reference TRBV5-1 and TRBJ2-2): KAGVTQTPRYLIKTRGQQVTLSCSPISGHRSVSWYQQTPGQGLQFLFEYFSETQRNKGNFPGRFSGRQFSNSRSEMNVSTLELGDSALYLCASSWSPGQGGTGELFFGEGSRLTVL.

The chain has TRBV7-9 and TRBJ2-7; 10 nucleotides line up with TRBD1. V dropped 2 bases and J dropped 7; count of bases not matched to a gene: 5. The CDR3 loop spans 14 amino acids. The V gene's germline CDR1 is SEHNR and CDR2 FQNEAQ (reference sequence). CDR3 DNA: TGTGCCAGCAGCTTAACGGACAGGGGGTTGGAGCAGTACTTC. Translation: CASSLTDRGLEQYF.

J is TRBJ2-5 and V is TRBV19; the D gene is possibly TRBD2 (6 bases). V lost 3 bases and J 5 bases, leaving 16 bases between the germline ends. The CDR3 is 15 amino acids. CDR1 is LNHDA, CDR2 SQIVND, per germline (reference sequence). The CDR3 here is CASSMKGNGGETQYF. CDR3 nucleotides: TGTGCCAGTAGTATGAAAGGCAATGGGGGGGAGACCCAGTACTTC.

This sequence joins TRBV11-2 and TRBJ1-2; perhaps TRBD1 as D (6 bases). V lost 5 bases to trimming and J lost 4 bases, with 11 bases between them. CDR3 length equals 13 residues. In germline, CDR1 is SGHAT, CDR2 FQNNGV. CDR3 nucleotide sequence: TGTGCCAGCAGCCTCCGGGACACCTATGGCTACACCTTC. Its translation is CASSLRDTYGYTF.

This clone was seen only once. CDR3 loop: CASSLRGPRYGYTF. Written as DNA, the CDR3 is TGTGCCAGTAGTTTGCGAGGTCCTAGATATGGCTACACCTTC. The gene calls are TRBV19 and TRBJ1-2; D uncertain. This CDR3 comprises 14 residues. Germline assignment: CDR1 LNHDA and CDR2 SQIVND (reference sequence). V gave up 5 bases and J gave up 5 bases, with 15 bases separating them.

The chain is built from TRBV19 and TRBJ1-6; 7 bases fit TRBD1. In germline, CDR1 is LNHDA, CDR2 SQIVND (reference sequence). This CDR3 is 14 amino acids long. The trim removed 7 bases at V and 7 bases at J, leaving 7 bases unmatched. The CDR3 reads CASIAGTANSPLHF. In DNA, the CDR3 is TGTGCCAGTATTGCCGGGACAGCCAATTCACCCCTCCACTTT.

J is TRBJ1-1 and V is TRBV15, with 9 positions matching TRBD1. Germline lookup yields CDR1 LNHNV and CDR2 YYDKDF (reference sequence). The CDR3 length is 15 residues. After removal of 2 bases from V and 1 base from J, the junction contained 2 bases not matched to a gene. CDR3 bases: TGTGCCACCAGCAGAACAGGGGGCTGGAACACTGAAGCTTTCTTT. Residues: CATSRTGGWNTEAFF.